Described below is a single TCR beta chain sequence and its context. This sample was taken from a study of blood T cell repertoires in COVID-19. Clones were read by immunoSEQ multiplex PCR, and TCRdb kept only the in-frame ones, dropping some. The sample has tens of thousands of clones; 75% to 95% are singletons. The junction had 13 bases not matched to a gene; V was cut back by 5 bases and J by 5 bases. The CDR3 totals 18 residues. Germline assignment: CDR1 MNHEY and CDR2 SMNVEV (reference sequence). V and J are TRBV27 and TRBJ2-1; 12 nucleotides line up with TRBD2. This TCR was sampled from a human donor in a cohort sampled during active COVID-19. The source material was peripheral blood. CDR3 protein: CASSLPTASGGADNEQFF. DNA of the CDR3: TGTGCCAGCAGTCTGCCCACGGCTAGCGGGGGGGCCGACAATGAGCAGTTCTTC.